Below, 28 T cell receptor beta chains from the same sample are listed, as sequenced in a study of T cell responses to AZD1222 COVID-19 vaccine. Clones were read by immunoSEQ multiplex PCR, and TCRdb kept only the in-frame ones, dropping some. The data contain more than 95,000 clones, around 89% of them singletons. The sample consisted of peripheral blood, taken on day 0 of AZD1222 vaccination. These receptors were collected from an adult in good health.

The V call is TRBV5-1, the J call TRBJ2-2; 9 nucleotides match TRBD1. Germline values: CDR1 SGHRS, CDR2 YFSETQ. This CDR3 comprises 15 residues. V trimming: 4 bases; J trimming: 7 bases; junction bases outside the gene matches: 8. DNA of the CDR3: TGCGCCAGCAGCCCGCCGACAGGGGGAAACGGGGAGCTGTTTTTT. It is translated as CASSPPTGGNGELFF.

The chain uses TRBV4-1 and TRBJ2-4, with a possible D match to TRBD1 (7 bases). The CDR3 extends over 18 amino acids. Germline V lookup: CDR1 MGHRA, CDR2 YSYEKL. V was clipped by 6 bases and J by 1 base, with 22 bases between them. The chain's CDR3 is CASRPQGRAGQAKNIQYF. For the CDR3, the DNA is TGCGCCAGCAGACCGCAAGGTAGGGCGGGACAGGCCAAAAACATTCAGTACTTC.

This clone was picked up a small number of times. The CDR3 DNA reads TGTGCCAGCAGCCAGCTTAGTCCGGGGGAGCTGTTTTTT. Translating it yields CASSQLSPGELFF. V gene TRBV12-3 or TRBV12-4 combines with J gene TRBJ2-2; no firm D call. CDR3 length: 13 amino acids. V was clipped by 6 bases and J by 8 bases, with 13 bases between them.

This sequence joins TRBV10-2 and TRBJ2-3, with 7 bases aligning to TRBD2. The J segment lost 3 bases and the V segment lost 7 bases, leaving 4 bases of the junction unmatched. Germline V gene lookup returns CDR1 WSHSY and CDR2 SAAADI. This CDR3 comprises 13 residues. The CDR3 protein is CASIGGYTDTQYF. The DNA of the CDR3 is TGCGCCAGCATCGGGGGGTATACAGATACGCAGTATTTT.

CDR3 bases: TGTGCCAGCAGTTTATCGACAGGAGTTGAAGCTTTCTTT. This encodes CASSLSTGVEAFF. The rearrangement uses TRBV28 and TRBJ1-1, with TRBD1 as a possible D gene (6 bases). CDR1 is MDHEN, CDR2 SYDVKM, per germline. The length of the CDR3 is 13 residues. Trimming removed 1 base at V and 7 bases at J, with 10 bases between.

This clone was seen only once. The chain carries TRBV6-6 and TRBJ2-1; D is unresolved. The CDR3 is made up of 14 amino acids. Germline V gene lookup returns CDR1 MNHNY and CDR2 SVGAGI (reference sequence). V shed 5 bases and J shed 3 bases, with 11 bases lying between them. CDR3 protein: CASSPAGLYNEQFF. As DNA, the CDR3 is TGTGCCAGCAGTCCGGCCGGGCTCTACAATGAGCAGTTCTTC.

The rearrangement joins TRBV6-6 to TRBJ2-7; TRBD2 agrees at 9 bases. CDR1 is MNHNY, CDR2 SVGAGI, per germline (reference sequence). The CDR3 is 15 amino acids. Losses at the gene ends were 4 bases for V and 0 bases for J; bases not matched to a gene: 4. CDR3 DNA sequence: TGTGCCAGCAGTTCGGGACTAGCAAGCTCCTACGAGCAGTACTTC. It specifies CASSSGLASSYEQYF.

This clone was seen just once. The chain uses TRBV18 and TRBJ2-7; D unclear. The germline V and J ends were trimmed by 3 bases and 1 base, with 10 bases remaining between them. CDR3 length: 14 amino acids. Germline CDR1 is KGHSH and CDR2 is LQKENI. The chain's CDR3 is CASSPPGISYEQYF. DNA for the CDR3: TGTGCCAGCTCACCCCCAGGAATTTCCTACGAGCAGTACTTC.

The gene calls are TRBV19 and TRBJ2-5, with D hard to call. The V end was cut by 3 bases, the J end by 6 bases, with 11 bases between. Germline CDR1 and CDR2: LNHDA and SQIVND (reference sequence). This CDR3 region has 13 residues. The CDR3 DNA is TGTGCCAGTAGTATTTCTGTGAGGAAGACCCAGTACTTC. Amino acids: CASSISVRKTQYF.

This rearrangement joins TRBV11-2 to TRBJ2-7; the D gene is possibly TRBD2 (7 bases). Trimming left V 1 base short and J 6 bases short, with 28 bases between. This CDR3 spans 19 amino acids. Germline values: CDR1 SGHAT, CDR2 FQNNGV. CDR3 in amino acids: CASSLGVPSRGGTWGEQYF. CDR3 bases: TGTGCCAGCAGCTTAGGCGTCCCGAGTAGGGGGGGGACCTGGGGCGAGCAGTACTTC. The variable domain in full, with the rest retrieved from reference TRBV11-2 and TRBJ2-7, is EAGVAQSPRYKIIEKRQSVAFWCNPISGHATLYWYQQILGQGPKLLIQFQNNGVVDDSQLPKDRFSAERLKGVDSTLKIQPAKLEDSAVYLCASSLGVPSRGGTWGEQYFGPGTRLTVT.

The V gene is TRBV18, the J gene TRBJ2-2; D perhaps matches TRBD1 (6 bases). The CDR3 has 16 amino acids. Trimming removed 3 bases at V and 2 bases at J, with 13 bases between. CDR1 is KGHSH and CDR2 is LQKENI in the germline V gene. This chain's CDR3 is CASSPLGQKNTGELFF. CDR3 coding DNA: TGTGCCAGCTCACCTCTAGGACAGAAAAACACCGGGGAGCTGTTTTTT.

The chain carries TRBV12-3 or TRBV12-4 and TRBJ2-1; no definite D call. Trimming cost V 0 bases and J 10 bases, with 10 bases left between them. The length of the CDR3 is 13 residues. DNA of the CDR3: TGTGCCAGCAGTTTAGCTAGAGGTGACGAGCAGTTCTTC. This translates into CASSLARGDEQFF.

The chain has TRBV5-1 and TRBJ2-1; TRBD1 matches at 9 bases. Trimming took 2 bases from V and 6 from J; bases not matched to a gene: 12. Germline V gene sequence: CDR1 SGHRS, CDR2 YFSETQ. The CDR3 runs 17 residues. The DNA for the CDR3 is TGCGCCAGCAGCTTCGTACAGCTGGACAGGGGACGCAATGAGCAGTTCTTC. This encodes CASSFVQLDRGRNEQFF.

V gene TRBV10-1 combines with J gene TRBJ2-3; 9 nucleotides match TRBD2. The CDR3 covers 15 residues. Germline loops: CDR1 WNHNN, CDR2 SYGVQD (reference sequence). With 3 bases clipped from V and 5 bases from J, the junction kept 6 bases outside the gene matches. CDR3 in DNA: TGCGCCAGCAGTGACCGAGCGGGGGGAAAAGATACGCAGTATTTT. Translated, it gives CASSDRAGGKDTQYF.

The chain employs TRBV12-3 or TRBV12-4 and TRBJ1-5; D gene uncertain. Trimming removed 3 bases from V and 3 bases from J, with 3 bases in between. This CDR3 contains 12 residues. CDR3 bases: TGTGCCAGCAGTTTTGACAATCAGCCCCAGCATTTT. This sequence encodes CASSFDNQPQHF.

V usage is TRBV4-2 and J usage is TRBJ2-2, with D tentatively TRBD2 (7 bases). The CDR3 runs 14 residues. The germline CDR1 and CDR2 sequences are LGHNA and YNFKEQ. The V gene lost 6 bases and the J gene lost 6 bases, with 14 bases spanning the gap. CDR3 coding DNA: TGTGCCAGCAGTTACACGGGGGGCGCCGGGGAGCTGTTTTTT. This sequence encodes CASSYTGGAGELFF.

This chain links TRBV11-2 with TRBJ1-2, with D perhaps TRBD1 (5 bases). Germline lookup yields CDR1 SGHAT and CDR2 FQNNGV. Deletions cut 1 base from V and 0 bases from J, with 12 bases between. This CDR3 spans 16 amino acids. The CDR3 DNA follows: TGTGCCAGCAGCTTAGGGGCCGGGGACCCTAACTATGGCTACACCTTC. Translated, it gives CASSLGAGDPNYGYTF.

The CDR3: CASSLAGGGQPQHF. For the CDR3, the DNA is TGTGCCAGCAGCTTAGCGGGAGGGGGTCAGCCCCAGCATTTT. The V gene is TRBV7-9, the J gene TRBJ1-5; perhaps TRBD1 as D (6 bases). The CDR3 contains 14 residues. V lost 0 bases and J lost 6, with 9 bases in between. The germline gives CDR1 SEHNR, CDR2 FQNEAQ (reference sequence).

This clone was seen once. J is TRBJ2-6 and V is TRBV9; possibly TRBD1 for D (6 bases). Germline V lookup: CDR1 SGDLS, CDR2 YYNGEE. V was clipped by 0 bases and J by 0 bases, with 10 bases between them. The CDR3 covers 17 residues. The CDR3 nucleotides are TGTGCCAGCAGCGTAGTGGGGGCTAGCTCTGGGGCCAACGTCCTGACTTTC. Protein sequence: CASSVVGASSGANVLTF.

The CDR3 region has the DNA TGTGCCAGCAGCGTAGGAGGGGGGAGGACTTTCACAGATACGCAGTATTTT. The encoded protein is CASSVGGGRTFTDTQYF. The chain is built from TRBV9 and TRBJ2-3; the D call may be TRBD1 or TRBD2 (6 bases each). CDR3 length: 17 amino acids. Germline V gene lookup returns CDR1 SGDLS and CDR2 YYNGEE. Trimming cost V 0 bases and J 2 bases, with 16 bases left between them.

The chain carries TRBV11-2 and TRBJ1-2; 7 bases are shared with TRBD1. The germline gives CDR1 SGHAT, CDR2 FQNNGV. This CDR3 spans 14 amino acids. The trim removed 3 bases at V and 3 bases at J, leaving 4 bases unmatched. For the CDR3, the DNA is TGTGCCAGCAGCTTCGGCAGGGGGGACTATGGCTACACCTTC. Amino acids: CASSFGRGDYGYTF.

The chain joins TRBV4-1 to TRBJ2-5; D tentatively reads TRBD1 or TRBD2 (5 bases each). Germline V gene lookup returns CDR1 MGHRA and CDR2 YSYEKL. The CDR3 is 17 amino acids. The ends were cut back, 2 bases at V and 2 bases at J, with 18 bases in the middle. The CDR3 loop is CASSQRELGGRQETQYF. The CDR3 DNA reads as TGCGCCAGCAGCCAAAGGGAACTTGGGGGAAGGCAAGAGACCCAGTACTTC.

The chain combines TRBV2 with TRBJ1-4; D may be TRBD1 (6 bases). The CDR3 runs to 14 residues. Per germline, CDR1 SNHLY and CDR2 FYNNEI. V was trimmed by 5 bases and J by 6 bases, leaving 13 bases between them. Here the CDR3 DNA reads TGTGCCAGCAGTTTGACAGGATGGGATGAAAAACTGTTTTTT. This codes for CASSLTGWDEKLFF.

The gene calls are TRBV18 and TRBJ1-5, with a possible D match to TRBD1 (6 bases). The ends were cut back, 8 bases at V and 0 bases at J, with 14 bases in the middle. The CDR3 contains 15 residues. Germline lookup yields CDR1 KGHSH and CDR2 LQKENI. The chain's CDR3 is CASDPTGISNQPQHF. The DNA of the CDR3 is TGTGCCAGCGACCCGACAGGAATTAGCAATCAGCCCCAGCATTTT.

The chain uses TRBV14 and TRBJ1-2; D not certain. V was pared by 0 bases and J by 4 bases, with 12 bases between. The CDR3 spans 15 residues. Germline CDR1 is SGHDN and CDR2 is FVKESK. CDR3 in DNA: TGTGCCAGCAGCCAAGATGTCAGGTTCTTCTATGGCTACACCTTC. This translates into CASSQDVRFFYGYTF.

In regard to this clone: Since the CDR3 does not end with the conserved phenylalanine or tryptophan, this likely comes from a read error. The gene calls are TRBV19 and TRBJ1-6; D might be TRBD1 (6 bases). The CDR3 has 15 amino acids. Germline values: CDR1 LNHDA, CDR2 SQIVND (reference sequence). The V end was cut by 5 bases, the J end by 7 bases, with 15 bases between. CDR3 amino acids: CASSDQGQGNSPLHL. In DNA, the CDR3 is TGTGCCAGTAGTGATCAGGGGCAGGGGAATTCACCCCTCCACCTT.

The chain links TRBV6-5 to TRBJ2-7; D possibly matches TRBD1 or TRBD2 (7 bases each). CDR3 length: 15 amino acids. Trimming took off 6 bases at V and 3 bases at J, with 18 bases between the two ends. CDR1 is MNHEY, CDR2 SVGAGI, per germline. CDR3 amino acids: CASSNQGGPVYEQYF. The DNA of the CDR3 is TGTGCCAGCAGCAATCAGGGGGGGCCAGTCTACGAGCAGTACTTC.

The V gene is TRBV7-6, the J gene TRBJ1-4; tentatively, D is TRBD1 (6 bases). CDR1 and CDR2 (germline): SGHVS, FNYEAQ. Trimming stripped 1 base from V and 4 bases from J, with 10 bases between. The CDR3 spans 15 residues. CDR3 protein: CASSLEDRYNEKLFF. The CDR3 DNA sequence: TGTGCCAGCAGCTTAGAGGACAGATATAATGAAAAACTGTTTTTT.